The 16 T cell receptor beta chains presented below share a single source sample, sequenced in a study of cytomegalovirus exposure and HLA in healthy donors. Primers: 60 Vbeta forward and 13 Jbeta reverse. The assay was immunoSEQ multiplex PCR, and TCRdb's table has in-frame clones only and misses some. Here the sample spans about 170,000 clones, around 84% being singletons. The sequencing input was PBMCs. The receptors shown here come from a young man in good health and CMV-seropositive.

This clone has more than one count but fewer than ten. The genes are TRBV7-3 and TRBJ1-1; 7 bases are a match to TRBD1. Trimming at V came to 4 bases and at J to 6 bases, leaving 5 bases not matched to a gene. CDR3 size: 13 residues. Germline V gene sequence: CDR1 SGHTA, CDR2 FQGTGA. This chain's CDR3 is CASSSTGSAEAFF. The DNA of the CDR3 is TGTGCCAGCAGCTCGACAGGGTCAGCTGAAGCTTTCTTT.

This clone was counted only a few times. CDR3 bases: TGTGCCAGTAGTCCAGAAAGGTCAGGCAGGGCTCTGAACACTGAAGCTTTCTTT. The encoded protein is CASSPERSGRALNTEAFF. The chain joins TRBV19 to TRBJ1-1, with D possibly matching TRBD1 (5 bases). Germline CDR1 reads LNHDA; CDR2 reads SQIVND (reference sequence). The CDR3 covers 18 residues. The ends were cut back, 5 bases at V and 0 bases at J, with 22 bases in the middle.

The rearrangement links TRBV5-8 to TRBJ1-5, with TRBD1 matching over 7 bases. V was pared by 4 bases and J by 7 bases, with 11 bases of the junction left unmatched. This CDR3 spans 15 amino acids. Germline values: CDR1 SGHTS, CDR2 YDEGEE. CDR3 protein: CASSARQGAWQPQHF. CDR3 sequence (DNA): TGTGCCAGCAGCGCACGACAGGGCGCATGGCAGCCCCAGCATTTT.

A word on this clone: Within the sample, other DNA sequences also encode this same CDR3. The rearrangement joins TRBV7-2 to TRBJ1-1; D possibly corresponds to TRBD1 (5 bases). The germline V and J ends were trimmed by 3 bases and 8 bases, with 19 bases remaining between them. The germline V gene has CDR1 SGHTA and CDR2 FQGNSA. The CDR3 is made up of 15 amino acids. This CDR3 reads CASSFSRASTTEAFF. The CDR3 DNA follows: TGTGCCAGCAGCTTTAGCAGGGCCTCTACTACCGAAGCTTTCTTT.

This clone was seen just once. The genes are TRBV5-1 and TRBJ1-4; 10 positions agree with TRBD1. CDR3 length: 17 amino acids. The germline CDR1 and CDR2 sequences are SGHRS and YFSETQ. Trimming took 5 bases from V and 0 from J; bases not matched to a gene: 7. The CDR3 DNA sequence: TGCGCCAGCAGTTCCGGGACAGGGGCTGCAACTAATGAAAAACTGTTTTTT. Encoded protein: CASSSGTGAATNEKLFF.

The rearrangement uses TRBV18 and TRBJ2-1; the match to TRBD2 covers 13 bases. The V gene's germline CDR1 is KGHSH and CDR2 LQKENI. The J segment lost 5 bases and the V segment lost 4 bases, leaving 2 bases of the junction unmatched. This CDR3 spans 15 amino acids. The CDR3 sequence: CASSQGLAGDNEQFF. DNA for the CDR3: TGTGCCAGCTCACAAGGACTAGCGGGGGACAATGAGCAGTTCTTC.

The chain's CDR3 is CASSFRTGLEEKLFF. In DNA, the CDR3 is TGTGCCAGCAGCTTCCGGACAGGTCTGGAGGAAAAACTGTTTTTT. The chain recombines TRBV7-9 with TRBJ1-4; the match to TRBD1 covers 7 bases. V lost 3 bases, J lost 8 bases, and 9 bases stayed unmatched. Germline V CDR1 and CDR2: SEHNR, FQNEAQ (reference sequence). The CDR3 is made up of 15 amino acids.

Only a few counts were recorded for this clone. V is TRBV5-4 and J is TRBJ2-1, with TRBD1 identical over 9 bases. There are 15 residues in the CDR3. CDR1 SGHNT and CDR2 YYREEE come from the germline V gene (reference sequence). J gave up 6 bases and V 0 bases, and 4 bases lay outside the gene matches. CDR3 in amino acids: CASSLGTGDTNEQFF. DNA of the CDR3: TGTGCCAGCAGCTTGGGGACAGGGGACACCAATGAGCAGTTCTTC. Full variable domain (missing parts from reference TRBV5-4 and TRBJ2-1): ETGVTQSPTHLIKTRGQQVTLRCSSQSGHNTVSWYQQALGQGPQFIFQYYREEENGRGNFPPRFSGLQFPNYSSELNVNALELDDSALYLCASSLGTGDTNEQFFGPGTRLTVL.

This chain joins TRBV9 and TRBJ1-1; D call uncertain. From germline, CDR1 is SGDLS and CDR2 YYNGEE. V dropped 0 bases and J dropped 0 bases, with 9 bases sitting between them. The CDR3 contains 15 residues. The CDR3, as DNA: TGTGCCAGCAGCGTAGGCGTCGTATTGAACACTGAAGCTTTCTTT. This encodes CASSVGVVLNTEAFF.

The rearrangement uses TRBV7-3 and TRBJ1-4; a weak D match, TRBD1 (5 bases). The germline V gene has CDR1 SGHTA and CDR2 FQGTGA. The CDR3 sequence is 16 residues long. V gave up 1 base and J gave up 2 bases, with 11 bases separating them. CDR3 amino acids: CASSLKLGRTNEKLFF. CDR3 nucleotides: TGTGCCAGCAGCTTAAAACTGGGGCGGACTAATGAAAAACTGTTTTTT.

The gene calls are TRBV4-1 and TRBJ1-2, with D uncertain. V was cut by 0 bases and J by 2 bases, with 10 bases left in between. The CDR3 totals 15 residues. From germline, CDR1 is MGHRA and CDR2 YSYEKL. CDR3 region: CASSQEPGLNYGYTF. The CDR3 nucleotides read TGCGCCAGCAGCCAAGAGCCAGGCCTGAACTATGGCTACACCTTC.

This chain joins TRBV4-1 and TRBJ1-1; TRBD1 is a possible D gene (5 bases). V lost 0 bases and J lost 1, with 9 bases in between. Germline lookup yields CDR1 MGHRA and CDR2 YSYEKL. The CDR3 totals 15 residues. CDR3 amino acids: CASSQDQGENTEAFF. DNA of the CDR3: TGCGCCAGCAGCCAAGATCAGGGTGAGAACACTGAAGCTTTCTTT.

This chain connects TRBV19 to TRBJ2-5; D is possibly TRBD2 (7 bases). V was pared by 3 bases and J by 5 bases, with 16 bases between. The germline gives CDR1 LNHDA, CDR2 SQIVND (reference sequence). The CDR3 runs 15 residues. CDR3 amino acids: CASSMKGGSYETQYF. The CDR3 DNA is TGTGCCAGTAGTATGAAGGGGGGGAGTTACGAGACCCAGTACTTC.

The V and J genes are TRBV18 and TRBJ2-1; TRBD2 aligns across 7 bases. Germline CDR1 reads KGHSH; CDR2 reads LQKENI. The trim removed 0 bases at V and 10 bases at J, leaving 12 bases unmatched. The CDR3 covers 16 residues. For the CDR3, the DNA is TGTGCCAGCTCACCACCGGGACTATTACCGGCGTGGGAGCAGTTCTTC. Translation gives CASSPPGLLPAWEQFF.

The chain has TRBV6-6 and TRBJ2-5; 7 nucleotides agree with TRBD2. Germline CDR1 reads MNHNY; CDR2 reads SVGAGI (reference sequence). V was clipped by 0 bases and J by 1 base; unmatched bases: 2. The CDR3 has 15 residues. The CDR3 region has the DNA TGTGCCAGCAGTTACTCGAGGGAGGGCCAAGAGACCCAGTACTTC. Amino acid sequence: CASSYSREGQETQYF.

CDR3 sequence (DNA): TGCGCCAGCAGCCTGGGGACTCAGAATACGCAGTATTTT. It codes for CASSLGTQNTQYF. This chain joins TRBV5-1 and TRBJ2-3; D perhaps matches TRBD2 (6 bases). Between the trimmed V and J ends, which lost 4 bases and 7 bases, there was a span of 13 bases. CDR1 and CDR2 from the germline V gene are SGHRS and YFSETQ. This CDR3 spans 13 amino acids.